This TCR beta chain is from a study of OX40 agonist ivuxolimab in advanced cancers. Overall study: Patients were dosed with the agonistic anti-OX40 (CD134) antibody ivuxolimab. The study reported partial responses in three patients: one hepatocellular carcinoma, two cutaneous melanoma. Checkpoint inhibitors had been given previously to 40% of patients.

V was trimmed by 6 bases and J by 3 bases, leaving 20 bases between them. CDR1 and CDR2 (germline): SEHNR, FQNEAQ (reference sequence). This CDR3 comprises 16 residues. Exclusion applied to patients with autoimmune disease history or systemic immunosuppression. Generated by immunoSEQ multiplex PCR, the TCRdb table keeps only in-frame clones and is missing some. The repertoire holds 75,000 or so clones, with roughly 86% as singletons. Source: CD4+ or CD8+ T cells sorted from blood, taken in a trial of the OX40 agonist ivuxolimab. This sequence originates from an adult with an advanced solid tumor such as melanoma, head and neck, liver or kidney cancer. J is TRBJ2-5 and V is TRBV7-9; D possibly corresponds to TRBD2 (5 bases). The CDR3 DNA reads TGTGCCAGCAGTTCAAACCTAGCCGCCCCCAAAGAGACCCAGTACTTC. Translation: CASSSNLAAPKETQYF.